The present T cell receptor beta chain was sequenced within a study of long-term antiretroviral therapy in people with HIV. Runs used v3.0 of the immunoSEQ assay and were done at survey level. Clones were read by immunoSEQ multiplex PCR, and TCRdb kept only the in-frame ones, dropping some. The table lists approximately 30,000 clones, 80% to 85% of them singletons, with roughly a tenth in the top ten. Notes on the study in general: In samples taken after ART, diversity increased but remained below transplant donor control levels.

Every one of the participants with HIV received treatment in the United States. Germline trimming cut 0 bases from V and 4 bases from J; bases unmatched to any gene: 5. The V gene's germline CDR1 is SGHNT and CDR2 YYREEE (reference sequence). This CDR3 contains 15 residues. Comments on this clone: The target antigen is unknown.

The sequence came from a man aged 30 to 45 with HIV. The chain joins TRBV5-4 to TRBJ2-3; TRBD2 matches at 7 bases. Material: unsorted PBMCs, obtained 2.7 to 2.8 years after starting antiretroviral therapy. CDR3 loop: CASSLVGREPDTQYF. CDR3 in DNA: TGTGCCAGCAGCTTGGTCGGGCGGGAGCCAGATACGCAGTATTTT.